Listed below are T cell receptor beta chains from one sample, sequenced in a study of blood T cells in healthy people across ages. Each CDR3 protein is one row after TCRdb ran MiXCR on the 5' RACE reads. Among 550,000 to 750,000 distinct CDR3 sequences listed, roughly 20% were seen once. The sequencing input was blood. The source of these receptors is a man in his sixties or seventies in good health. CDR3s include the opening cysteine and the closing phenylalanine or tryptophan. The order of the fields is V gene, D gene, clone size, J gene, CDR3 DNA, CDR3 protein. The D gene is left open where the match is weak. Rows may omit the clone size; those that give it use once, few, many or a size class.

TRBV6-2/TRBV6-3	.	few	TRBJ2-5	TGTGCCAGCAGTCCCCTCTTCCTGAGGGTCGAGACCCAGTACTTC	CASSPLFLRVETQYF
TRBV2	.	.	TRBJ1-1	TGTGCCAGCAGCGGGGCGGTCCCCGTGGAAGCTTTCTTT	CASSGAVPVEAFF
TRBV20-1	.	many	TRBJ2-5	TGCAGTGCTAGATCTCAGGGGACCCAGTACTTC	CSARSQGTQYF
TRBV6-5	.	few	TRBJ2-7	TGTGCCAGCCCGCCCCCCTACGAGCAGTACTTC	CASPPPYEQYF
TRBV6-1	TRBD1	.	TRBJ1-6	TGTGCCAGCAGAGCCTCCGGGACAGGGGAAAATTCACCCCTCCACTTT	CASRASGTGENSPLHF
TRBV6-5	.	few	TRBJ1-1	TGTGCCAGCAGTTACCAAGGAAGAACTGAAGCTTTCTTT	CASSYQGRTEAFF
TRBV10-3	.	.	TRBJ2-7	TGTGCCATCAGCGGATCCTACGAGCAGTACTTC	CAISGSYEQYF
TRBV20-1	TRBD1	.	TRBJ2-5	TGCAGTGCTAGACGTGGGGACAGGGGATTTGAGACCCAGTACTTC	CSARRGDRGFETQYF
TRBV6-2/TRBV6-3	.	few	TRBJ2-7	TGTGCCAGCAGTTACGAGAGGAGCGGCTACGAGCAGTACTTC	CASSYERSGYEQYF
TRBV7-2	.	.	TRBJ1-3	TGTGCCAGCAGCCAGGGGACCTCTGGAAACACCATATATTTT	CASSQGTSGNTIYF
TRBV7-9	.	.	TRBJ2-3	TGTGCCAGCAGCCAACAGGCAGGTGATACGCAGTATTTT	CASSQQAGDTQYF
TRBV5-5	TRBD2	.	TRBJ2-5	TGTGCCAGCAGCTTGACTAGCGGGTGGGAGACCCAGTACTTC	CASSLTSGWETQYF
TRBV11-2	.	few	TRBJ2-4	TGTGCCAGCAGCCCGAACAGGGAAAACATTCAGTACTTC	CASSPNRENIQYF
TRBV20-1	.	.	TRBJ2-2	TGCAGTGCTAGAGTTATAGGAGAATCGTACACCGGGGAGCTGTTTTTT	CSARVIGESYTGELFF
TRBV5-1	.	.	TRBJ2-5	TGCGCCAGCAGCTTGGGACAGTTTGGTGAGACCCAGTACTTC	CASSLGQFGETQYF
TRBV10-3	TRBD1	.	TRBJ2-7	TGTGCCATCACCCAGAGCTGGGACAGGGTAAACGAGCAGTACTTC	CAITQSWDRVNEQYF
TRBV28	TRBD2	.	TRBJ2-1	TGTGCCAGCAGTTTAGGAGCGGGACCTTCCACCTTCAATGAGCAGTTCTTC	CASSLGAGPSTFNEQFF
TRBV7-2	TRBD1	few	TRBJ2-5	TGTGCCAGCAGCAAAGACAGGGGGCCAGGGACCCAGTACTTC	CASSKDRGPGTQYF
TRBV13	.	.	TRBJ2-5	TGTGCCAGCAGCAGCGCTCAGGGGCAGTACTTC	CASSSAQGQYF
TRBV5-1	TRBD1	.	TRBJ2-1	TGCGCCAGCAGCTTGGCCTCGGCAGGGGGCAGGGATGAGCAGTTCTTC	CASSLASAGGRDEQFF
TRBV7-9	.	few	TRBJ2-1	TGTGCCAGCAGTTCCATCGACTACACAAAGGCCAATGAGCAGTTCTTC	CASSSIDYTKANEQFF
TRBV19	TRBD2	few	TRBJ2-7	TGTGCCAGTAGTCCGTTTCGGACTAGCGGGAGCCACGAGCAGTACTTC	CASSPFRTSGSHEQYF
TRBV7-9	.	few	TRBJ2-7	TGTGCCAGCAGCTTAGCCCGGGACGGCGAGTCCTACGAGCAGTACTTC	CASSLARDGESYEQYF
TRBV28	.	.	TRBJ2-5	TGTGCCAGCACTCCTCGACGGGGAGTGAGCCAAGAGACCCAGTACTTC	CASTPRRGVSQETQYF
TRBV20-1	.	.	TRBJ2-5	TGCAGTGCACAACACCAAGAGACCCAGTACTTC	CSAQHQETQYF
TRBV12-3/TRBV12-4	.	few	TRBJ2-3	TGTGCCAGCAGTAACCTCCCCGGCGGGCGCACAGATACGCAGTATTTT	CASSNLPGGRTDTQYF